Here is one T cell receptor beta chain with its context. From germline, CDR1 is MNHEY and CDR2 SMNVEV (reference sequence). V was pared by 5 bases and J by 0 bases, with 7 bases of the junction left unmatched. The CDR3 totals 16 residues. The data stem from a study of blood T cell repertoires in COVID-19. Study information: PBMCs, B-cell-depleted T cells, or T cells were the source of the cDNA or gDNA that made up the material.

Original processing methods: Counts of nucleated cells, estimated from reference gene primer amplification, were obtained. The data were produced by immunoSEQ multiplex PCR, yet TCRdb's version contains in-frame clones alone and is incomplete. That table is the source of V, J and clone size, and D and trimming were worked out from the DNA. The profile shows under 200,000 clones, almost 90% of them singletons. Sequencing used peripheral blood. This TCR derives from a man younger than 35 with active or convalescent COVID-19. The chain combines TRBV27 with TRBJ1-5; 7 nucleotides agree with TRBD1. CDR3 coding DNA: TGTGCCAGCAGTCTGGGGACAGTGTATAGCAATCAGCCCCAGCATTTT. Amino acid sequence: CASSLGTVYSNQPQHF.